The 8 T cell receptor beta chains below were found in one sample sequenced in a study of shared clonotypes between healthy human individuals. The protocol was immunoSEQ multiplex PCR, while the TCRdb copy is restricted to in-frame clones and leaves out a portion. The sample includes 1,400,000 or so clones, approximately 98.5% seen only once; the top ten take roughly 0.36%. Sequences were obtained from naive CD4+ T cells sorted from blood. The subset was: CD45RA+ positively selected. The receptor set was obtained from a man aged 30 to 45 in good health.

The chain combines TRBV15 with TRBJ2-7; no clear D gene. The germline V gene has CDR1 LNHNV and CDR2 YYDKDF (reference sequence). The germline V and J ends were trimmed by 0 bases and 6 bases, with 6 bases remaining between them. The CDR3 consists of 12 residues. CDR3 loop: CATSRDKGEQYF. CDR3 nucleotides: TGTGCCACCAGCAGAGATAAGGGCGAGCAGTACTTC.

The sample holds one count of this clone. The rearrangement links TRBV10-3 to TRBJ2-7; 9 nucleotides match TRBD1. Germline V lookup: CDR1 ENHRY, CDR2 SYGVKD. V was clipped by 4 bases and J by 6 bases; unmatched bases: 7. The CDR3 covers 14 residues. CDR3 region: CAISGGQGAVEQYF. CDR3 in DNA: TGTGCCATCAGTGGGGGACAGGGCGCTGTCGAGCAGTACTTC.

The chain recombines TRBV6-4 with TRBJ1-5, with D tentatively TRBD1 (6 bases). Germline V gene data show CDR1 as MRHNA and CDR2 as SNTAGT. The CDR3 totals 15 residues. V gave up 6 bases and J gave up 2 bases, with 14 bases separating them. CDR3 in amino acids: CASRPTGIGNQPQHF. CDR3 coding DNA: TGTGCCAGCAGACCCACAGGGATTGGCAATCAGCCCCAGCATTTT.

The count of this clone is one. The chain carries TRBV25-1 and TRBJ2-5; unclear D gene. Germline loops: CDR1 MGHDK, CDR2 SYGVNS. CDR3 length: 13 amino acids. With 6 bases removed from V and 5 bases from J, the gap between germline ends came to 13 bases. CDR3 coding DNA: TGTGCCAGCAGCCCACAGCCAGCCGAGACCCAGTACTTC. Translating it yields CASSPQPAETQYF.

The chain is built from TRBV5-1 and TRBJ2-5; D is possibly TRBD1 or TRBD2 (5 bases each). The CDR3 is made up of 14 amino acids. Germline V gene sequence: CDR1 SGHRS, CDR2 YFSETQ. Trimming shortened V by 4 bases and J by 6 bases, and 16 bases separated the two germline ends. The CDR3 DNA sequence: TGCGCCAGCAGCCACAACGGCCGGGGCCAGACCCAGTACTTC. It specifies CASSHNGRGQTQYF.

The chain uses TRBV29-1 and TRBJ2-3; perhaps D is TRBD1 or TRBD2 (5 bases each). Germline loops: CDR1 SQVTM, CDR2 ANQGSEA. V shed 5 bases and J shed 7 bases, with 10 bases lying between them. The CDR3 is 11 amino acids. CDR3 DNA: TGCAGCGTTCACGGGACCAATACGCAGTATTTT. Amino acid sequence: CSVHGTNTQYF.

For the CDR3, the DNA is TGCGCCAGCAGCTTGGGACTAGCGGTCTCTGGGGCCAACGTCCTGACTTTC. Its translation is CASSLGLAVSGANVLTF. The rearrangement joins TRBV5-1 to TRBJ2-6; 9 bases are a match to TRBD2. Trimming removed 0 bases from V and 0 bases from J; junction bases left unmatched: 1. Germline loops: CDR1 SGHRS, CDR2 YFSETQ. The CDR3 runs 17 residues.

The V and J genes are TRBV4-3 and TRBJ1-4, with TRBD1 identical over 8 bases. V was pared by 1 base and J by 8 bases, with 3 bases of the junction left unmatched. This CDR3 has 14 amino acids. CDR1 LGHNA and CDR2 YSLEER come from the germline V gene. CDR3 sequence reads: CASSQAGTGEKLFF. The CDR3 region has the DNA TGCGCCAGCAGCCAAGCTGGGACAGGCGAAAAACTGTTTTTT.